One and the same sample provided the 8 T cell receptor beta chains below, sequenced in a study of response to subunit inactivated influenza vaccine (dated by TCRdb to about 2018). The library was obtained by RT-PCR. Sequencing instrument: Illumina HiSeq 2500. The public reads were reprocessed in TCRdb via fastp at Q25 and MiXCR, keeping in-frame beta chains. Rows merge per CDR3 protein into single entries with the most common DNA and genes. The sample yields around 710,000 distinct CDR3 sequences; approximately 15% were counted once. The ten largest clones take up 5.5% to 8% of the sample. Sequences were derived from PBMCs from blood, sampled 14 to 15 days before vaccination. These receptor sequences come from a man aged 50 to 60 who received an inactivated influenza vaccine. Donor details come from another sample of the same person, matched by shared clones.

The genes are TRBV12-3 or TRBV12-4 and TRBJ1-1, with D perhaps TRBD1 (5 bases). Trimming removed 1 base from V and 11 bases from J, with 14 bases in between. The CDR3 spans 13 residues. DNA of the CDR3: TGTGCCAGCAGTTTAGGATTACGGGGGTTGGCTTTCTTT. It yields the protein CASSLGLRGLAFF.

This clonotype showed up just a few times. The genes are TRBV15 and TRBJ1-1, with 7 bases aligning to TRBD1. Trimming at V came to 7 bases and at J to 0 bases, leaving 11 bases not matched to a gene. CDR3 length: 16 residues. The germline CDR1 and CDR2 sequences are LNHNV and YYDKDF (reference sequence). The DNA of the CDR3 is TGTGCCACCACTCCTTACGACAGGGCTATGAACACTGAAGCTTTCTTT. As protein: CATTPYDRAMNTEAFF.

This clonotype was picked up many times. The genes are TRBV12-3 or TRBV12-4 and TRBJ2-2; D is unresolved. The CDR3 spans 15 residues. V lost 5 bases and J 7 bases, leaving 17 bases between the germline ends. The CDR3 DNA reads TGTGCCAGCAGTCTACGAGAAAGGATCGGCGGGGAGCTGTTTTTT. Translation gives CASSLRERIGGELFF.

This clonotype was detected only a few times. This sequence joins TRBV12-3 or TRBV12-4 and TRBJ2-3; perhaps TRBD2 as D (5 bases). Trimming left V 2 bases short and J 1 base short, with 10 bases between. This CDR3 is built from 15 residues. CDR3 in DNA: TGTGCCAGCAGTTTAAGTCTAGCACGCACAGATACGCAGTATTTT. This translates into CASSLSLARTDTQYF.

The sample holds a few counts of this clonotype. The V gene is TRBV10-3, the J gene TRBJ2-4; possibly TRBD1 for D (5 bases). Germline-derived CDR1 and CDR2 are ENHRY and SYGVKD. V was trimmed by 2 bases and J by 1 base, leaving 15 bases between them. This CDR3 has 17 residues. The CDR3 protein is CAISERGLGFAKNIQYF. The CDR3 region has the DNA TGTGCCATCAGTGAGAGGGGTTTAGGTTTTGCCAAAAACATTCAGTACTTC.

This clonotype came up a few times. The chain recombines TRBV6-5 with TRBJ2-1; 7 bases line up with TRBD2. Unmatched junction bases numbered 7, after V lost 2 bases and J lost 0 bases. Per germline, CDR1 MNHEY and CDR2 SVGAGI. This CDR3 is 17 amino acids long. The CDR3, as DNA: TGTGCCAGCAGTTACAAACTAGCGCGTAGCTCCTACAATGAGCAGTTCTTC. It is translated as CASSYKLARSSYNEQFF.

In this sample, this clonotype turned up many times. The rearrangement links TRBV29-1 to TRBJ2-7; 8 positions match TRBD1. Trimming took 0 bases from V and 4 from J; bases not matched to a gene: 2. The germline gives CDR1 SQVTM, CDR2 ANQGSEA. This CDR3 contains 13 residues. CDR3 sequence (DNA): TGCAGCGTTGAAGAGGACAGGGCTTACGAGCAGTACTTC. The encoded protein is CSVEEDRAYEQYF.

The rearrangement links TRBV15 to TRBJ2-7, with a tentative D call TRBD1 (6 bases). Germline V lookup: CDR1 LNHNV, CDR2 YYDKDF (reference sequence). V was trimmed by 3 bases and J by 3 bases, leaving 15 bases between them. This CDR3 has 15 amino acids. The CDR3: CATSSEQGSHYEQYF. The CDR3 region has the DNA TGTGCCACCAGCAGCGAACAGGGATCACACTACGAGCAGTACTTC.